This passage covers 27 T cell receptor beta chains from one sample sequenced in a study of blood T cells in healthy people across ages. A J-beta primer mix and a sample-barcoded 5' primer were used in a second PCR of about 7 to 11 cycles. TCRdb analysed the 5' RACE reads with MiXCR anew, one entry per CDR3 protein. The data show fewer than 800,000 distinct CDR3 sequences, with 20% to 30% seen just once and 9.4% held by the top ten. These data were likewise used in another study, on T cells of mothers and their children.

Sequenced sample: blood. These receptors all come from a boy aged 10-17 years in good health.

This clonotype has only a few counts. The chain combines TRBV12-5 with TRBJ2-7; D possibly corresponds to TRBD2 (6 bases). Germline V gene sequence: CDR1 LGHNT, CDR2 FRNRAP. This CDR3 comprises 15 residues. V shed 0 bases and J shed 3 bases, with 12 bases lying between them. The CDR3 DNA follows: TGTGCTAGTGGTTTGGTACTGGGGGGAGTCTACGAGCAGTACTTC. As protein: CASGLVLGGVYEQYF. Complete variable domain (other parts from reference TRBV12-5 and TRBJ2-7): DARVTQTPRHKVTEMGQEVTMRCQPILGHNTVFWYRQTMMQGLELLAYFRNRAPLDDSGMPKDRFSAEMPDATLATLKIQPSEPRDSAVYFCASGLVLGGVYEQYFGPGTRLTVT.

This CDR3 is CASPGLAESTDTQYF. As DNA, the CDR3 is TGTGCCAGCCCAGGACTAGCGGAGAGCACAGATACGCAGTATTTT. The J gene is TRBJ2-3, the V gene TRBV2; 10 bases fit TRBD2. CDR3 length: 15 amino acids. The V segment lost 8 bases and the J segment 0 bases; nucleotides outside the gene matches: 5. Germline-derived CDR1 and CDR2 are SNHLY and FYNNEI. Together with reference TRBV2 and TRBJ2-3, the CDR3 gives the full variable domain: EPEVTQTPSHQVTQMGQEVILRCVPISNHLYFYWYRQILGQKVEFLVSFYNNEISEKSEIFDDQFSVERPDGSNFTLKIRSTKLEDSAMYFCASPGLAESTDTQYFGPGTRLTVL.

The V and J genes are TRBV29-1 and TRBJ2-5; tentative D call: TRBD1 (5 bases). The germline V and J ends were trimmed by 4 bases and 7 bases, with 13 bases remaining between them. There are 12 residues in the CDR3. The germline CDR1 and CDR2 sequences are SQVTM and ANQGSEA. The CDR3 loop is CSVVYQGLTQYF. CDR3 DNA: TGCAGCGTTGTGTACCAGGGCCTGACCCAGTACTTC.

This clonotype was seen a handful of times. The J gene is TRBJ2-7, the V gene TRBV7-2; D may be TRBD1 or TRBD2 (5 bases each). In germline, CDR1 is SGHTA, CDR2 FQGNSA. The V end lost 1 base, the J end lost 3 bases, and 10 bases lay between the germline ends. This CDR3 comprises 14 residues. The CDR3 loop reads CASSLGGTLYEQYF. The CDR3 nucleotides are TGTGCCAGCAGCTTAGGAGGGACCCTCTACGAGCAGTACTTC.

V usage is TRBV11-2 and J usage is TRBJ2-2, with 10 bases aligning to TRBD2. Unmatched junction bases numbered 11, after V lost 1 base and J lost 6 bases. CDR3 length: 18 residues. Germline-derived CDR1 and CDR2 are SGHAT and FQNNGV. This CDR3 is CASSLAFLASGSPGELFF. CDR3 coding DNA: TGTGCCAGCAGCTTAGCTTTTTTGGCTAGCGGGAGCCCCGGGGAGCTGTTTTTT.

This clonotype has just a few counts. The chain couples TRBV24-1 to TRBJ2-3, with D perhaps TRBD1 (6 bases). The CDR3 is 14 amino acids. Germline V lookup: CDR1 KGHDR, CDR2 SFDVKD. The V end was cut by 3 bases, the J end by 2 bases, with 8 bases between. The CDR3 reads CATSDRTDTDTQYF. The DNA for the CDR3 is TGTGCCACCAGTGATCGGACAGACACAGATACGCAGTATTTT.

V is TRBV9 and J is TRBJ2-5; TRBD2 aligns across 8 bases. The CDR3 spans 15 residues. CDR1 SGDLS and CDR2 YYNGEE come from the germline V gene. V lost 3 bases to trimming and J lost 2 bases; unmatched junction nucleotides: 6. Here the CDR3 DNA reads TGTGCCAGCAGCGCCCGGGGGGGATGGCAAGAGACCCAGTACTTC. This sequence encodes CASSARGGWQETQYF.

The V and J genes are TRBV14 and TRBJ2-1; 7 bases map to TRBD2. Gene TRBJ2-7 matches the end of the DNA better, so the J call may be wrong. The germline gives CDR1 SGHDN, CDR2 FVKESK. CDR3 length equals 16 residues. CDR3 protein: CASSDGGSYFSYEQYF. DNA for the CDR3: TGTGCCAGCAGCGACGGGGGGTCCTACTTCTCCTACGAGCAGTACTTC.

The chain has TRBV7-9 and TRBJ1-2; D call uncertain. This CDR3 spans 14 amino acids. V was trimmed by 1 base and J by 4 bases, leaving 10 bases between them. Germline-derived CDR1 and CDR2 are SEHNR and FQNEAQ (reference sequence). The CDR3 reads CASSLESFIYGYTF. The DNA of the CDR3 is TGTGCCAGCAGCTTAGAATCATTCATCTATGGCTACACCTTC.

This clonotype has more than one count but fewer than ten. J is TRBJ1-1 and V is TRBV2; D unclear. The germline CDR1 and CDR2 sequences are SNHLY and FYNNEI. V was clipped by 5 bases and J by 8 bases, with 12 bases between them. There are 12 residues in the CDR3. The CDR3 sequence is CASSHQVGEAFF. Written as DNA, the CDR3 is TGTGCCAGCAGTCACCAGGTCGGCGAAGCTTTCTTT.

This clonotype was observed a few times. V usage is TRBV12-3 or TRBV12-4 and J usage is TRBJ1-1, with D perhaps matching TRBD1 (5 bases). V lost 7 bases and J 4 bases, leaving 22 bases between the germline ends. The CDR3 is made up of 16 amino acids. CDR3 bases: TGTGCCAGCATCCCGGGCCCGGAGGGGATCGGCACTGAAGCTTTCTTT. Translated: CASIPGPEGIGTEAFF.

The chain joins TRBV7-2 to TRBJ1-2; 7 bases align to TRBD1. The CDR3 is made up of 15 amino acids. Trimming took 5 bases from V and 0 from J; bases not matched to a gene: 6. Germline V gene sequence: CDR1 SGHTA, CDR2 FQGNSA. CDR3 nucleotides: TGTGCCAGCAGCCCTTGGACAGGAGCTAACTATGGCTACACCTTC. Translating it yields CASSPWTGANYGYTF. Based on the CDR3 plus reference TRBV7-2 and TRBJ1-2, the full variable domain is GAGVSQSPSNKVTEKGKDVELRCDPISGHTALYWYRQSLGQGLEFLIYFQGNSAPDKSGLPSDRFSAERTGGSVSTLTIQRTQQEDSAVYLCASSPWTGANYGYTFGSGTRLTVV.

The gene calls are TRBV28 and TRBJ2-1; a possible D gene is TRBD1 (6 bases). The CDR3 length is 15 residues. The V end was cut by 2 bases, the J end by 0 bases, with 8 bases between. Germline assignment: CDR1 MDHEN and CDR2 SYDVKM. For the CDR3, the DNA is TGTGCCAGCAGTTTAACAGGGCCCTCCTACAATGAGCAGTTCTTC. Translation: CASSLTGPSYNEQFF.

This clonotype has only a few counts. This chain uses TRBV27 with TRBJ1-5; perhaps TRBD1 as D (6 bases). Trimming took off 6 bases at V and 2 bases at J, with 14 bases between the two ends. The CDR3 loop spans 15 amino acids. Per the germline V gene, CDR1 is MNHEY and CDR2 is SMNVEV (reference sequence). CDR3 sequence (DNA): TGTGCCAGCAGCGGGGGGGCGTGGGGCAATCAGCCCCAGCATTTT. It translates to CASSGGAWGNQPQHF.

This rearrangement joins TRBV7-8 to TRBJ2-5, with TRBD2 as a possible D gene (6 bases). Deletions cut 2 bases from V and 1 base from J, with 14 bases between. The CDR3 loop spans 16 amino acids. CDR1 is SGHVS and CDR2 is FQNEAQ in the germline V gene. DNA for the CDR3: TGTGCCAGCAGCTTACTAGCGAGGGTTGTCCAAGAGACCCAGTACTTC. As protein: CASSLLARVVQETQYF. Variable domain in full (rest from reference TRBV7-8 and TRBJ2-5): GAGVSQSPRYKVAKRGQDVALRCDPISGHVSLFWYQQALGQGPEFLTYFQNEAQLDKSGLPSDRFFAERPEGSVSTLKIQRTQQEDSAVYLCASSLLARVVQETQYFGPGTRLLVL.

V gene TRBV20-1 combines with J gene TRBJ1-4; D perhaps matches TRBD1 (5 bases). Germline-derived CDR1 and CDR2 are DFQATT and SNEGSKA (reference sequence). The CDR3 consists of 13 residues. V gave up 6 bases and J gave up 4 bases, with 12 bases separating them. The CDR3 DNA is TGCAGTGCCGACCGGGGCGGTAATGAAAAACTGTTTTTT. Translation gives CSADRGGNEKLFF.

The CDR3 bases are TGCAGCGTTGGCGACGGGGGGCTGGACACTGAAGCTTTCTTT. Translation gives CSVGDGGLDTEAFF. The chain carries TRBV29-1 and TRBJ1-1; D is possibly TRBD1 (6 bases). In germline, CDR1 is SQVTM, CDR2 ANQGSEA. This CDR3 is built from 14 residues. The V and J ends lost 4 bases and 3 bases respectively, with 15 bases between them.

This clonotype was detected only a few times. Its ends do not fully match the called genes, so a read error is possible. The rearrangement joins TRBV4-1 to TRBJ2-1; TRBD2 aligns across 8 bases. Judging by the DNA end, TRBJ2-7 fits better; the J call may be wrong. Germline-derived CDR1 and CDR2 are MGHRA and YSYEKL. The CDR3 spans 15 residues. CDR3 in amino acids: CVSSHASAGAYEQYF. As DNA, the CDR3 is TGCGTCAGCAGCCATGCCTCAGCGGGAGCCTACGAGCAGTACTTC.

This rearrangement joins TRBV29-1 to TRBJ2-7, with D unresolved. V was trimmed by 5 bases and J by 3 bases, leaving 14 bases between them. CDR1 is SQVTM, CDR2 ANQGSEA, per germline. This CDR3 region has 13 residues. The CDR3 reads CSVFYGHDYEQYF. In DNA form, the CDR3 reads TGCAGCGTTTTTTACGGCCATGACTACGAGCAGTACTTC.

The chain combines TRBV12-3 or TRBV12-4 with TRBJ2-5, with 7 bases aligning to TRBD2. The CDR3 totals 17 residues. Trimming took 3 bases from V and 1 from J; bases not matched to a gene: 11. In DNA form, the CDR3 reads TGTGCCAGCAGTTTCCCTTGGGTAGCGGGCCCCCAAGAGACCCAGTACTTC. Amino acid sequence: CASSFPWVAGPQETQYF.

This clonotype has a handful of counts. The rearrangement links TRBV5-1 to TRBJ2-7; 9 nucleotides line up with TRBD2. There are 15 residues in the CDR3. Trimming cost V 3 bases and J 4 bases; bases outside gene matches: 8. CDR1 SGHRS and CDR2 YFSETQ come from the germline V gene. CDR3 region: CASSSSGGRAYEQYF. In DNA form, the CDR3 reads TGCGCCAGCAGCTCGTCGGGCGGGAGGGCGTACGAGCAGTACTTC. The variable domain in full, with the rest retrieved from reference TRBV5-1 and TRBJ2-7, is KAGVTQTPRYLIKTRGQQVTLSCSPISGHRSVSWYQQTPGQGLQFLFEYFSETQRNKGNFPGRFSGRQFSNSRSEMNVSTLELGDSALYLCASSSSGGRAYEQYFGPGTRLTVT.

The V call is TRBV2, the J call TRBJ2-3, with 12 bases that match TRBD2. V lost 6 bases and J lost 3; bases outside the gene matches: 4. Germline V gene data show CDR1 as SNHLY and CDR2 as FYNNEI. The CDR3 spans 15 residues. This CDR3 is CASRGLAGYTDTQYF. The CDR3 DNA sequence: TGTGCCAGCAGAGGACTAGCGGGGTATACAGATACGCAGTATTTT.

This clonotype appeared a few times. This chain connects TRBV7-2 to TRBJ1-2; D is undetermined. Germline V gives CDR1 SGHTA, CDR2 FQGNSA. There are 12 residues in the CDR3. Trimming removed 3 bases at V and 9 bases at J, with 11 bases between. CDR3 sequence: CASSFFLERYTF. CDR3 nucleotides: TGTGCCAGCAGCTTTTTTCTGGAGCGCTACACCTTC.

A few counts support this clonotype. At one boundary the junction diverges from the germline segment, which might be a read error. CDR3 sequence: CSARDLLGLAIQETRYF. The CDR3 DNA reads TGCAGTGCTAGAGATCTCCTGGGACTAGCGATCCAAGAGACCCGGTACTTC. The chain carries TRBV20-1 and TRBJ2-5; 10 nucleotides agree with TRBD2. Germline V gene sequence: CDR1 DFQATT, CDR2 SNEGSKA (reference sequence). This CDR3 has 17 amino acids.

V usage is TRBV6-5 and J usage is TRBJ1-2; no definite D call. Germline V lookup: CDR1 MNHEY, CDR2 SVGAGI. CDR3 length equals 16 residues. V lost 10 bases and J lost 6, with 27 bases in between. The CDR3 protein is CATQTGSLQPTDGYTF. CDR3 DNA: TGTGCCACCCAGACCGGGAGCCTCCAACCTACCGATGGCTACACCTTC.

CDR3 sequence (DNA): TGCAGCGTAAAGGGACACGTAAGCTCCTACGAGCAGTACTTC. Translating it yields CSVKGHVSSYEQYF. The chain is built from TRBV29-1 and TRBJ2-5, with D tentatively TRBD1 (6 bases). The J call may be faulty, since TRBJ2-7 better matches the DNA end. CDR1 is SQVTM, CDR2 ANQGSEA, per germline. The CDR3 has 14 amino acids.

The chain joins TRBV25-1 to TRBJ1-4, with TRBD1 matching 8 bases. Germline CDR1 reads MGHDK; CDR2 reads SYGVNS. The CDR3 length is 15 residues. Trimming removed 1 base from V and 6 bases from J; junction bases left unmatched: 4. CDR3 DNA sequence: TGTGCCAGCAGTGAATGGACAGGGTCTGATGAAAAACTGTTTTTT. It specifies CASSEWTGSDEKLFF.